This TCR beta chain was obtained from a study of cytomegalovirus exposure and HLA in healthy donors. Overall study: From HLA-typed donors, an early data release held 70 million to 95 million unique TCRs. Overall study results and limits: Exclusion as indistinguishable affected some V segments, including TRBV6-2 and TRBV6-3. Common viral pathogens seemed to be connected with several of the most significant clusters, according to a later analysis.

The trim removed 4 bases at V and 4 bases at J, leaving 7 bases unmatched. The CDR3 runs 15 residues. The germline V gene encodes CDR1 ENHRY and CDR2 SYGVKD. The PCR was carried out with 60 Vbeta primers and 13 Jbeta primers. The authors' processing: Unique TCR beta chains totaled some 78 million in a later count, with roughly 11 million of them shared. Libraries were prepared by immunoSEQ multiplex PCR; TCRdb keeps only in-frame clonotypes and omits some of them. V and J calls and clone size are as listed in that table; D and trimming were resolved from the DNA. The data contain under 120,000 clones, about 68% of them singletons. This clone appeared a single time. The target antigen is unknown.

The receptor's source is a man under 40 in good health and CMV-seropositive. Material for sequencing was PBMCs. The V and J genes are TRBV10-3 and TRBJ2-5, with 9 nucleotides matching TRBD2. The CDR3 region has the DNA TGTGCCATCAGTGTAGGGACTAGCAGGGCAGAGACCCAGTACTTC. Translating gives CAISVGTSRAETQYF.